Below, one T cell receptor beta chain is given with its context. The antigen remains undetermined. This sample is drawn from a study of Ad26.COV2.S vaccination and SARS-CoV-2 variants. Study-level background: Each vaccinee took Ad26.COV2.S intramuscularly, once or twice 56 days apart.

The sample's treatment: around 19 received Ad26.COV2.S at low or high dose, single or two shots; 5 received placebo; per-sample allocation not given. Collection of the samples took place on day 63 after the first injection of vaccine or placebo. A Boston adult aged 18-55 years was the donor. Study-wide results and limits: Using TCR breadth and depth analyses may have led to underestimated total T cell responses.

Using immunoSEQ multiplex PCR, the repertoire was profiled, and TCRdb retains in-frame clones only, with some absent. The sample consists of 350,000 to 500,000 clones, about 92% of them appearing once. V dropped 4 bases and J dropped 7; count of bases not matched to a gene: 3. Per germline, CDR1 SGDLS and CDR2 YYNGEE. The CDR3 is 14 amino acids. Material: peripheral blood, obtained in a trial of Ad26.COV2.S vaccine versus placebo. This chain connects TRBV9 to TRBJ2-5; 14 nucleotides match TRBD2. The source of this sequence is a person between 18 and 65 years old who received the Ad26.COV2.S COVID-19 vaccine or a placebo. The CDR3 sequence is CASSRLAGGGTQYF. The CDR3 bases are TGTGCCAGCAGCCGACTAGCGGGAGGGGGGACCCAGTACTTC. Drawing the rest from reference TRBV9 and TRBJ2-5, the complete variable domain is DSGVTQTPKHLITATGQRVTLRCSPRSGDLSVYWYQQSLDQGLQFLIQYYNGEERAKGNILERFSAQQFPDLHSELNLSSLELGDSALYFCASSRLAGGGTQYFGPGTRLLVL.